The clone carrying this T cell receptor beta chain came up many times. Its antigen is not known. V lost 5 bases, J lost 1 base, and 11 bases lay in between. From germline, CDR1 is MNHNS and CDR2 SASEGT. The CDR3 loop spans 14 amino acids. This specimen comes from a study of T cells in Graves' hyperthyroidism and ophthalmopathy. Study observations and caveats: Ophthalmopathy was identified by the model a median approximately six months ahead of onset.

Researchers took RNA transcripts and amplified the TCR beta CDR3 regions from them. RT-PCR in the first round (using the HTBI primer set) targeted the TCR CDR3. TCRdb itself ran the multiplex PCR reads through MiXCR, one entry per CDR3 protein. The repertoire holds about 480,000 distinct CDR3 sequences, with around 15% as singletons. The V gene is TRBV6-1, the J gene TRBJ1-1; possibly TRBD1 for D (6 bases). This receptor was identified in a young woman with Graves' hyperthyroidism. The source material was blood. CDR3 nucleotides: TGTGCCAGCAGTACCGGGACACAGAACACTGAAGCTTTCTTT. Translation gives CASSTGTQNTEAFF.